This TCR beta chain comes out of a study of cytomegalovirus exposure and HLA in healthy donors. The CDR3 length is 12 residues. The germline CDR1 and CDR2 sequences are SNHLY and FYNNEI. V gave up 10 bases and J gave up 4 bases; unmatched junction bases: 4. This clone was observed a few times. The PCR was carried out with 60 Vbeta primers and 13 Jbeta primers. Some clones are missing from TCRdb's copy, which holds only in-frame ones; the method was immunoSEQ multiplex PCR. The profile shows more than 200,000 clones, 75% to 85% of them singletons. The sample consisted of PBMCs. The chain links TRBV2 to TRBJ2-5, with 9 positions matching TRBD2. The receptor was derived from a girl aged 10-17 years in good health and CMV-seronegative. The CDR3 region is CATSGAGETQYF. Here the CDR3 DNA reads TGTGCCACTAGCGGGGCGGGAGAGACCCAGTACTTC. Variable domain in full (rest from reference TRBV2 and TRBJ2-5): EPEVTQTPSHQVTQMGQEVILRCVPISNHLYFYWYRQILGQKVEFLVSFYNNEISEKSEIFDDQFSVERPDGSNFTLKIRSTKLEDSAMYFCATSGAGETQYFGPGTRLLVL.